One sample yielded the 6 T cell receptor beta chains listed below, sequenced in a study of CD8+ T cells in alopecia areata. Extracted RNA was reverse transcribed into cDNA, the sequencing template. Using immunoSEQ multiplex PCR, the repertoire was profiled, and TCRdb retains in-frame clones only, with some absent. The table includes 70,000 to 95,000 clones, just over 50% detected once. The sequenced sample was NKG2D-high CD8+ T cells sorted from blood. These TCRs come from a human donor with alopecia areata.

V and J are TRBV5-1 and TRBJ2-7, with TRBD1 matching over 8 bases. The CDR3 runs to 14 residues. The junction had 5 bases not matched to a gene; V was cut back by 4 bases and J by 2 bases. Germline lookup yields CDR1 SGHRS and CDR2 YFSETQ. Here the CDR3 reads CASSDGQGPYEQYF. In DNA, the CDR3 is TGCGCCAGCAGCGACGGACAGGGCCCCTACGAGCAGTACTTC. The full variable domain, in which reference TRBV5-1 and TRBJ2-7 provide the parts outside the CDR3, is KAGVTQTPRYLIKTRGQQVTLSCSPISGHRSVSWYQQTPGQGLQFLFEYFSETQRNKGNFPGRFSGRQFSNSRSEMNVSTLELGDSALYLCASSDGQGPYEQYFGPGTRLTVT.

This sequence joins TRBV5-1 and TRBJ2-7; 8 nucleotides match TRBD1. In germline, CDR1 is SGHRS, CDR2 YFSETQ. The CDR3 runs to 15 residues. V was pared by 4 bases and J by 2 bases, with 8 bases of the junction left unmatched. The CDR3 region is CASSGSGQGPYEQYF. DNA of the CDR3: TGCGCCAGCAGCGGCTCTGGACAGGGCCCCTACGAGCAGTACTTC.

This clone has more than one count but fewer than ten. This rearrangement joins TRBV28 to TRBJ2-2; D is undetermined. Trimming took 3 bases from V and 8 from J, leaving 10 bases between them. The germline CDR1 and CDR2 sequences are MDHEN and SYDVKM. This CDR3 has 13 residues. The CDR3: CASSFFGLGELFF. The CDR3 DNA sequence: TGTGCCAGCAGTTTCTTCGGGTTGGGGGAGCTGTTTTTT. Variable domain in full (rest from reference TRBV28 and TRBJ2-2): DVKVTQSSRYLVKRTGEKVFLECVQDMDHENMFWYRQDPGLGLRLIYFSYDVKMKEKGDIPEGYSVSREKKERFSLILESASTNQTSMYLCASSFFGLGELFFGEGSRLTVL.

This chain links TRBV6-5 with TRBJ2-7; D is possibly TRBD1 (6 bases). Germline loops: CDR1 MNHEY, CDR2 SVGAGI. The germline V and J ends were trimmed by 4 bases and 4 bases, with 8 bases remaining between them. The CDR3 is made up of 12 amino acids. Written as DNA, the CDR3 is TGTGCCAGCAGTTTGGACAGATACGAGCAGTACTTC. It translates to CASSLDRYEQYF.

This clone was observed a few times. The chain recombines TRBV28 with TRBJ1-1; possibly TRBD1 for D (6 bases). Germline values: CDR1 MDHEN, CDR2 SYDVKM. V lost 8 bases to trimming and J lost 6 bases, with 19 bases between them. This CDR3 has 14 residues. The CDR3 protein is CASHHHGTLAEAFF. The DNA of the CDR3 is TGTGCCAGCCACCACCACGGGACACTCGCTGAAGCTTTCTTT. Full variable domain (remainder filled in from reference TRBV28 and TRBJ1-1): DVKVTQSSRYLVKRTGEKVFLECVQDMDHENMFWYRQDPGLGLRLIYFSYDVKMKEKGDIPEGYSVSREKKERFSLILESASTNQTSMYLCASHHHGTLAEAFFGQGTRLTVV.

The J gene is TRBJ2-5, the V gene TRBV11-3; 13 bases align to TRBD2. Germline V gene lookup returns CDR1 SGHNT and CDR2 YENEEA. Trimming cost V 4 bases and J 0 bases; bases outside gene matches: 8. The CDR3 is 18 amino acids. The CDR3: CASSSRLAGGLHQETQYF. The CDR3 DNA reads as TGTGCCAGCAGCTCACGACTAGCGGGGGGCCTCCACCAAGAGACCCAGTACTTC.